One T cell receptor beta chain is described in this entry. The entry originates in a study of blood T cell repertoires in COVID-19. For the study at large: Sites across the United States, Italy and Spain contributed samples from acute and convalescent COVID-19.

Method: immunoSEQ multiplex PCR; TCRdb's copy keeps in-frame clones and lacks some. The sample contains roughly 21,000 clones, roughly 84% of which appear only once. The V and J ends lost 0 bases and 4 bases respectively, with 16 bases between them. This CDR3 is 16 amino acids long. Per the germline V gene, CDR1 is SGHDT and CDR2 is YYEEEE. This receptor was obtained from a man between 40 and 49 years old with acute or convalescent COVID-19. Source material: peripheral blood. The chain recombines TRBV5-6 with TRBJ1-2; D unclear. The CDR3 sequence is CASSLVGQAEFYGYTF. The CDR3, as DNA: TGTGCCAGCAGCTTGGTTGGGCAGGCCGAATTCTATGGCTACACCTTC.